Included here is one TCR beta chain sequence, with context. Sequencing used immunoSEQ multiplex PCR; TCRdb keeps in-frame clones, though not all of them. The data contain tens of thousands of clones, 90% to 97% of them singletons. CDR1 and CDR2 from the germline V gene are KGHSH and LQKENI. This CDR3 spans 15 amino acids. Between the trimmed V and J ends, which lost 1 base and 2 bases, there was a span of 10 bases. This entry belongs to a study of technical replicates of blood from a few donors. This clonotype originated in a human donor in good health. The sample taken for sequencing was T cells isolated from PBMCs. The V gene is TRBV18, the J gene TRBJ2-3, with D possibly TRBD2 on 6 matching bases. This chain's CDR3 is CASSPLAETTDTQYF. CDR3 sequence (DNA): TGTGCCAGCTCACCACTAGCGGAGACCACAGATACGCAGTATTTT. The variable domain in full, with the rest retrieved from reference TRBV18 and TRBJ2-3, is NAGVMQNPRHLVRRRGQEARLRCSPMKGHSHVYWYRQLPEEGLKFMVYLQKENIIDESGMPKERFSAEFPKEGPSILRIQQVVRGDSAAYFCASSPLAETTDTQYFGPGTRLTVL.